The 9 T cell receptor beta chains below were found in one sample sequenced in a study of blood T cell repertoires in COVID-19. The method was immunoSEQ multiplex PCR; TCRdb's version includes in-frame clones alone and lacks a portion of them. The sample holds about 280,000 clones; 85% are singletons and the top ten take about 2.5%. Source material: PBMCs or T cells enriched from blood (not recorded which). Receptor source: a woman in her 50s who had recovered from COVID-19.

This chain joins TRBV16 and TRBJ2-1; TRBD2 aligns across 11 bases. The CDR3 has 16 residues. V dropped 2 bases and J dropped 7; count of bases not matched to a gene: 7. Germline assignment: CDR1 KGHSY and CDR2 FQNENV. This CDR3 reads CASSQRGLAGSNEQFF. The CDR3, as DNA: TGTGCCAGCAGCCAACGCGGACTAGCGGGCTCAAATGAGCAGTTCTTC. Based on the CDR3 plus reference TRBV16 and TRBJ2-1, the full variable domain is GEEVAQTPKHLVRGEGQKAKLYCAPIKGHSYVFWYQQVLKNEFKFLISFQNENVFDETGMPKERFSAKCLPNSPCSLEIQATKLEDSAVYFCASSQRGLAGSNEQFFGPGTRLTVL.

The chain employs TRBV18 and TRBJ1-2; 9 bases fit TRBD1. The length of the CDR3 is 15 residues. CDR1 is KGHSH and CDR2 is LQKENI in the germline V gene. J gave up 4 bases and V 3 bases, and 6 bases lay outside the gene matches. The CDR3 protein is CASSPGQGGGYGYTF. Written as DNA, the CDR3 is TGTGCCAGCTCACCGGGACAGGGCGGGGGCTATGGCTACACCTTC.

This clone was found a few times. The J gene is TRBJ2-7, the V gene TRBV10-3; TRBD2 aligns across 11 bases. This CDR3 region has 14 residues. The V gene end was trimmed by 4 bases and the J gene end by 4 bases; junction bases not matched to a gene: 3. The germline V gene has CDR1 ENHRY and CDR2 SYGVKD. This chain's CDR3 is CAISALAGVYEQYF. The CDR3 nucleotides read TGTGCCATCAGTGCACTAGCGGGAGTTTACGAGCAGTACTTC.

The gene calls are TRBV7-9 and TRBJ2-7, with 10 bases identical to TRBD2. V lost 5 bases, J lost 5 bases, and 3 bases stayed unmatched. CDR1 and CDR2 (germline): SEHNR, FQNEAQ (reference sequence). The length of the CDR3 is 13 residues. CDR3 sequence (DNA): TGTGCCAGCAGCCTAGGACTAGCGGACGAGCAGTACTTC. The encoded protein is CASSLGLADEQYF.

This clone was detected only once. This chain links TRBV30 with TRBJ1-5, with 7 bases aligning to TRBD1. This CDR3 spans 16 amino acids. CDR1 GTSNPN and CDR2 SVGIG come from the germline V gene (reference sequence). The ends lost 3 bases at V and 4 bases at J; junction bases unmatched: 12. CDR3 sequence: CAWSLSRDSMNQPQHF. CDR3 coding DNA: TGTGCCTGGAGCCTAAGCCGGGACAGTATGAATCAGCCCCAGCATTTT.

The genes are TRBV11-2 and TRBJ1-1; TRBD1 aligns across 8 bases. This CDR3 is built from 15 residues. V trimming: 6 bases; J trimming: 2 bases; junction bases outside the gene matches: 8. CDR1 is SGHAT and CDR2 is FQNNGV in the germline V gene. Here the CDR3 DNA reads TGTGCCAGCAGGACAAGGACAGGGACTAACACTGAAGCTTTCTTT. Translating it yields CASRTRTGTNTEAFF.

The V call is TRBV18, the J call TRBJ1-4; D remains unclear. Looked up from germline, CDR1 is KGHSH and CDR2 is LQKENI. Trimming pared 3 bases from V and 8 bases from J, leaving 16 bases between. This CDR3 contains 15 residues. The CDR3 loop is CASSPEPRLEEKLFF. CDR3 DNA: TGTGCCAGCTCACCTGAACCCAGGTTGGAAGAAAAACTGTTTTTT.

The CDR3 DNA reads as TGTGCCTGGAGTGTAACAGGGGACTATGGCTACACCTTC. Encoded protein: CAWSVTGDYGYTF. The chain recombines TRBV30 with TRBJ1-2; 7 positions match TRBD1. Trimming at V came to 0 bases and at J to 3 bases, leaving 1 base not matched to a gene. The V gene's germline CDR1 is GTSNPN and CDR2 SVGIG (reference sequence). This CDR3 spans 13 amino acids.

The rearrangement links TRBV9 to TRBJ1-2, with a weak D call TRBD1 (5 bases). This CDR3 is 16 amino acids long. In germline, CDR1 is SGDLS, CDR2 YYNGEE. Trimming stripped 0 bases from V and 8 bases from J, with 20 bases between. The CDR3 DNA sequence: TGTGCCAGCAGCGTAGCAATTGGCAGGGATGCCGAGGGCTACACCTTC. Protein product: CASSVAIGRDAEGYTF.